This TCR beta chain was identified during a study of T cells after posttransplantation cyclophosphamide. TCRdb's copy holds only in-frame clones and misses some; the assay was immunoSEQ multiplex PCR. The sample shows approximately 11,000 clones, none of them appearing just once. The V end was cut by 2 bases, the J end by 5 bases, with 15 bases between. Germline-derived CDR1 and CDR2 are LNHDA and SQIVND (reference sequence). This CDR3 comprises 15 residues. This clone was detected many times. Cyclophosphamide on days +3 and +4 followed busulfan-fludarabine conditioning and a marrow graft. The input for sequencing was PBMCs, taken after allogeneic stem cell transplant with posttransplant cyclophosphamide. This rearrangement joins TRBV19 to TRBJ1-2, with a tentative D call TRBD1 (5 bases). The TCR originated in a female patient between 40 and 55 years old who received an allogeneic stem cell transplant from a related donor, was CMV-positive, and had no GVHD. A subset of T cells may come from the graft donor. In DNA form, the CDR3 reads TGTGCCAGTAGTATATCAGGGAATGGTGGGTATGGCTACACCTTC. Translating it yields CASSISGNGGYGYTF.